Shown below are 13 T cell receptor beta chains from a single sample sequenced in a study of T-cell reconstitution after alpha-beta-depleted transplantation in children. Unique molecular identifiers featured in how the TCRbeta library was prepared. TCRdb re-called the PCR reads with MiXCR, one entry per CDR3 protein. The table includes under 250,000 distinct CDR3 sequences, 20% to 30% detected once. This sample comprised PBMCs, mostly from graft donor cells, obtained 360 days after TCRalphabeta/CD19-depleted stem cell transplant. All receptors come from a female patient aged 2-9 years who had a stem cell transplant for congenital amegakaryocytic thrombocytopenia, so the T cells may come from the graft donor.

The sample holds a few counts of this clonotype. The chain couples TRBV18 to TRBJ2-1; D unresolved. V was trimmed by 0 bases and J by 2 bases, leaving 11 bases between them. Per germline, CDR1 KGHSH and CDR2 LQKENI. The CDR3 loop spans 16 amino acids. The CDR3 loop is CASSPPPRRPYNEQFF. The CDR3, as DNA: TGTGCCAGCTCACCACCGCCTAGGCGACCCTACAATGAGCAGTTCTTC. Complete variable domain (other parts from reference TRBV18 and TRBJ2-1): NAGVMQNPRHLVRRRGQEARLRCSPMKGHSHVYWYRQLPEEGLKFMVYLQKENIIDESGMPKERFSAEFPKEGPSILRIQQVVRGDSAAYFCASSPPPRRPYNEQFFGPGTRLTVL.

This chain joins TRBV20-1 and TRBJ2-5; 9 nucleotides agree with TRBD1. The CDR3 consists of 15 residues. Germline V gives CDR1 DFQATT, CDR2 SNEGSKA (reference sequence). V shed 0 bases, J shed 4 bases, and the junction held 6 bases outside the gene matches. CDR3 nucleotides: TGCAGTGCTAGAGATGTACAGGGGGCCCGAGAGACCCAGTACTTC. Residues: CSARDVQGARETQYF.

The V and J genes are TRBV5-6 and TRBJ2-5, with 7 nucleotides matching TRBD1. CDR1 and CDR2 from the germline V gene are SGHDT and YYEEEE. With V trimmed by 2 bases and J by 5 bases, 24 bases remained unmatched. CDR3 length: 20 amino acids. The CDR3 sequence: CASSFLVGLDRAQTGETQYF. In DNA, the CDR3 is TGTGCCAGCAGCTTTCTCGTAGGCCTTGACAGGGCCCAAACTGGGGAGACCCAGTACTTC.

The V gene is TRBV2, the J gene TRBJ2-7; D remains ambiguous. Germline CDR1 and CDR2: SNHLY and FYNNEI. Between the trimmed V and J ends, which lost 0 bases and 1 base, there was a span of 7 bases. The CDR3 spans 14 residues. The CDR3 spells CASSEAGFSYEQYF. CDR3 in DNA: TGTGCCAGCAGTGAAGCGGGCTTTTCCTACGAGCAGTACTTC. The whole variable domain, filled in from reference TRBV2 and TRBJ2-7, reads EPEVTQTPSHQVTQMGQEVILRCVPISNHLYFYWYRQILGQKVEFLVSFYNNEISEKSEIFDDQFSVERPDGSNFTLKIRSTKLEDSAMYFCASSEAGFSYEQYFGPGTRLTVT.

A few counts support this clonotype. No conserved phenylalanine or tryptophan is present at the end of the CDR3, so a read error is the likely explanation. The chain recombines TRBV11-2 with TRBJ2-1, with D maybe TRBD2 (6 bases). The V end lost 5 bases, the J end lost 5 bases, and 16 bases lay between the germline ends. CDR3 length: 15 residues. The germline gives CDR1 SGHAT, CDR2 FQNNGV. CDR3 residues: CASSDPGTPNNEQFL. The CDR3 nucleotides are TGTGCCAGCAGCGACCCGGGGACTCCTAACAATGAGCAGTTCTTG.

This chain connects TRBV7-7 to TRBJ1-4; D not certain. The CDR3 loop spans 14 amino acids. From germline, CDR1 is SSHAT and CDR2 FNYEAQ (reference sequence). Trimming left V 6 bases short and J 5 bases short, with 13 bases between. Here the CDR3 reads CASSSGVGNEKLFF. CDR3 coding DNA: TGTGCCAGCAGTTCTGGGGTGGGAAATGAAAAACTGTTTTTT. Combining the CDR3 with reference TRBV7-7 and TRBJ1-4 gives the whole variable domain GAGVSQSPRYKVTKRGQDVTLRCDPISSHATLYWYQQALGQGPEFLTYFNYEAQPDKSGLPSDRFSAERPEGSISTLTIQRTEQRDSAMYRCASSSGVGNEKLFFGSGTQLSVL.

J is TRBJ2-1 and V is TRBV4-3; 10 positions agree with TRBD2. Germline loops: CDR1 LGHNA, CDR2 YSLEER. The CDR3 covers 20 residues. J lost 0 bases, V lost 0 bases, and 11 bases had no gene match. As DNA, the CDR3 is TGCGCCAGCAGCCAAGATTCCACTGCGACTAGCGGGCGCTCCTACAATGAGCAGTTCTTC. Translating it yields CASSQDSTATSGRSYNEQFF.

This chain uses TRBV20-1 with TRBJ2-1, with D perhaps matching TRBD2 (5 bases). The CDR3 contains 16 residues. V was clipped by 2 bases and J by 6 bases, with 20 bases between them. The germline V gene encodes CDR1 DFQATT and CDR2 SNEGSKA (reference sequence). The CDR3 DNA follows: TGCAGTGCTAGAAGTCCTAGCCCGAGAACGGCCAATGAGCAGTTCTTC. It yields the protein CSARSPSPRTANEQFF.

The rearrangement links TRBV3-1 to TRBJ2-3; 12 bases map to TRBD2. Germline CDR1 and CDR2: LGHDT and YNNKEL (reference sequence). CDR3 length equals 17 residues. Trimming at V came to 0 bases and at J to 1 base, leaving 2 bases not matched to a gene. CDR3 sequence (DNA): TGTGCCAGCAGCCAAGAGAGGACTAGCGGGGGCACAGATACGCAGTATTTT. Its translation: CASSQERTSGGTDTQYF.

This clonotype has more than one count but fewer than ten. V is TRBV2 and J is TRBJ2-7, with TRBD2 identical over 11 bases. The CDR3 has 18 residues. V lost 2 bases and J lost 3; bases outside the gene matches: 12. Germline V lookup: CDR1 SNHLY, CDR2 FYNNEI. In nucleotides, the CDR3 is TGTGCCAGCAGTGAATTTGGCCTAGCGGGAGGTCAAGGCTACGAGCAGTACTTC. It encodes CASSEFGLAGGQGYEQYF.

This clonotype was observed a few times. This chain uses TRBV7-6 with TRBJ2-7; 8 bases align to TRBD1. Germline-derived CDR1 and CDR2 are SGHVS and FNYEAQ. The CDR3 has 14 residues. Germline trimming cut 5 bases from V and 2 bases from J; bases unmatched to any gene: 5. The CDR3 bases are TGTGCCAGCAGCATCGGACAGGGACCCTACGAGCAGTACTTC. Translated, it gives CASSIGQGPYEQYF.

This clonotype was seen a few times. The V call is TRBV14, the J call TRBJ2-3; D ambiguous. V gave up 6 bases and J gave up 1 base, with 14 bases separating them. This CDR3 comprises 15 residues. The V gene's germline CDR1 is SGHDN and CDR2 FVKESK. CDR3 amino acids: CASSDPWTRTDTQYF. The DNA of the CDR3 is TGTGCCAGCAGTGACCCCTGGACGCGCACAGATACGCAGTATTTT.

The V gene is TRBV4-1, the J gene TRBJ1-1; no clear D gene. The length of the CDR3 is 14 residues. Between the trimmed V and J ends, which lost 2 bases and 1 base, there was a span of 8 bases. Germline-derived CDR1 and CDR2 are MGHRA and YSYEKL. The CDR3 loop is CASSQIRTNTEAFF. The CDR3 region has the DNA TGCGCCAGCAGCCAAATCCGGACGAACACTGAAGCTTTCTTT.